This paragraph covers one T cell receptor (beta chain) sequence. The sample originates from a study of blood T cell repertoires in COVID-19. Looking at the study overall: Specimens from acute and convalescent COVID-19 originated in the United States, Italy and Spain.

The protocol was immunoSEQ multiplex PCR, while the TCRdb copy is restricted to in-frame clones and leaves out a portion. The sample holds 40,000 to 45,000 clones, more than 75% seen once. Germline CDR1 and CDR2: SGHTA and FQGNSA. This CDR3 has 14 residues. Deletions cut 0 bases from V and 12 bases from J, with 15 bases between. The sequence came from a man aged 80 or over with acute or convalescent COVID-19. The chain joins TRBV7-2 to TRBJ2-1; TRBD2 is a possible D gene (6 bases). Sequenced sample: peripheral blood. CDR3 DNA: TGTGCCAGCAGCTTAGCGGGGCTCCCCGGGGGGCAGTTCTTC. This translates into CASSLAGLPGGQFF.